This is a list of T cell receptor beta chains from one sample in a study of CD4 and CD8 cells across lung adenocarcinoma regions. Each CDR3 protein is one row after TCRdb ran MiXCR on the PCR reads. This repertoire shows 6,000 to 7,500 distinct CDR3 sequences, around half found once; its top ten account for 95% to 97%. Material: CD8+ T cells from the center of a lung tumor. The receptor set was obtained from a male donor with lung adenocarcinoma. The CD4 and CD8 labels of this study may be unreliable. CDR3s include the opening cysteine and the closing phenylalanine or tryptophan. The size field is filled for only some rows; it gives once, few, many or a size class.

v_call	cdr3_length	j_call	clone_size	cdr3_aa
TRBV11-3	13	TRBJ2-7	-	CASGLAGVSKQYF
TRBV20-1	16	TRBJ2-6	few	CSATAGGNSGANVLTF
TRBV10-2	13	TRBJ2-1	-	CASSETPPPEQFF
TRBV4-1	14	TRBJ2-1	-	CASSQTPGQTKQFF
TRBV6-5	21	TRBJ2-3	-	CASSYSPLSGSRRGGRDTQYF
TRBV24-1	12	TRBJ1-1	-	CATSEPNTEAFF
TRBV6-1	19	TRBJ2-1	-	CASRVHTGLAGGPRDEQFF
TRBV27	15	TRBJ2-6	-	CASSSRGSGSNVLSF
TRBV6-5	13	TRBJ2-1	-	CASSYASGNPQFF
TRBV10-3	14	TRBJ2-4	-	CAGLGAGGQDTQYF
TRBV14	14	TRBJ2-3	-	CGGRGLGVTDTQYF
TRBV27	13	TRBJ2-5	-	CASSLQPQETQYF
TRBV4-1	12	TRBJ2-4	many	CASSQGRAARYF
TRBV6-1	16	TRBJ2-5	-	CASREQTGGPKETQYF